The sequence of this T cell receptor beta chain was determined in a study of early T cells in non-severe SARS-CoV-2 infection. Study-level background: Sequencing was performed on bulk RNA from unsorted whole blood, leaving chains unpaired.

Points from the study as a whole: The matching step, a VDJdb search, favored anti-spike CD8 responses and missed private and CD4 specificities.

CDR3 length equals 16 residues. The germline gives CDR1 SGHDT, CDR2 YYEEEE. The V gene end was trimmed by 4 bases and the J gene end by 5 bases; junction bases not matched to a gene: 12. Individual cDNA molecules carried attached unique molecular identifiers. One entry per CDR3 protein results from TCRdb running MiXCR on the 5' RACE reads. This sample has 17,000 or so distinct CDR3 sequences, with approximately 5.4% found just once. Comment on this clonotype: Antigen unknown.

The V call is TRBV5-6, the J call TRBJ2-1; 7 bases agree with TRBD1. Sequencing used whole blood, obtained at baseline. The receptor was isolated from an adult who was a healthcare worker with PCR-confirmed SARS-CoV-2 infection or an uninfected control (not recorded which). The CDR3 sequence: CASSQWGTVINNEQFF. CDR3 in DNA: TGTGCCAGCAGCCAGTGGGGGACAGTAATAAACAATGAGCAGTTCTTC.